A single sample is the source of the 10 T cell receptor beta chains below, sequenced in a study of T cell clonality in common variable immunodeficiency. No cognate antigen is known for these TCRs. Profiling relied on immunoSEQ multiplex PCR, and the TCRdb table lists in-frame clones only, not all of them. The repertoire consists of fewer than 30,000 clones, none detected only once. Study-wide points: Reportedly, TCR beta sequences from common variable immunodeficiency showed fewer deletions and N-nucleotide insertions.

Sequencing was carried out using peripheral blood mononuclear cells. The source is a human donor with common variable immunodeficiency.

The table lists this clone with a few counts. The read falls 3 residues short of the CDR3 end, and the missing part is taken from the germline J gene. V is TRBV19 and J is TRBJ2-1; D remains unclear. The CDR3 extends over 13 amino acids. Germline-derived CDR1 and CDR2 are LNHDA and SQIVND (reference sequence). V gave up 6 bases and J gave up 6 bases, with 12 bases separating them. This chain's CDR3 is CASRSHARNEQFF. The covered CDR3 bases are TGTGCCAGTAGGAGCCACGCTCGCAATGAG.

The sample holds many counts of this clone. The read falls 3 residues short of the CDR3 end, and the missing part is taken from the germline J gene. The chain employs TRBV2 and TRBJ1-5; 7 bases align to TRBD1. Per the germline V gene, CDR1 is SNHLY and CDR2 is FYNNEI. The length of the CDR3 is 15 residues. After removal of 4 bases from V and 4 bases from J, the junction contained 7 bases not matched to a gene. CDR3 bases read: TGTGCCAGCAGTGTTGGGACAGAGGTAAATCAGCCC. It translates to CASSVGTEVNQP. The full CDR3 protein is CASSVGTEVNQPQHF. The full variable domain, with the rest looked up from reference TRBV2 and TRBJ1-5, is EPEVTQTPSHQVTQMGQEVILRCVPISNHLYFYWYRQILGQKVEFLVSFYNNEISEKSEIFDDQFSVERPDGSNFTLKIRSTKLEDSAMYFCASSVGTEVNQPQHFGDGTRLSIL.

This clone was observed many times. CDR3 in amino acids: CASTPVGTGTSNQPQHF. The part of the CDR3 DNA that was read is TGTGCCAGTACCCCTGTGGGGACAGGGACTAGCAATCAGCCC. V is TRBV19 and J is TRBJ1-5; the match to TRBD1 covers 9 bases. The CDR3 end lies 3 residues beyond the end of the read and is filled in from the germline J gene. CDR1 LNHDA and CDR2 SQIVND come from the germline V gene (reference sequence). V lost 7 bases to trimming and J lost 0 bases; unmatched junction nucleotides: 10. The CDR3 extends over 17 amino acids.

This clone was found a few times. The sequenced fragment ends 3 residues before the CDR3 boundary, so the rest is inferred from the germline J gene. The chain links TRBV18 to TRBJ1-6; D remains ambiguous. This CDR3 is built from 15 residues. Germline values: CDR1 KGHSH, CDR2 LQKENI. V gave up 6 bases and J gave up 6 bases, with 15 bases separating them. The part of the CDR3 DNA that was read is TGTGCCAGCTCTATGAGCCCGTTCGTTAATTCACCC. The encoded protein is CASSMSPFVNSP. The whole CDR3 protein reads CASSMSPFVNSPLHF.

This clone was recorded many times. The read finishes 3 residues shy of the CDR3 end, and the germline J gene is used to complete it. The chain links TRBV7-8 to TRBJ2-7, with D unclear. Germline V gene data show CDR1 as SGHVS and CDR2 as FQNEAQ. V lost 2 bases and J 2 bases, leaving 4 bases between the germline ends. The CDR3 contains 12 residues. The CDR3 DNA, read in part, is TGTGCCAGCAGCTTAAATACCTACGAG. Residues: CASSLNTYE. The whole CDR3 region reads CASSLNTYEQYF.

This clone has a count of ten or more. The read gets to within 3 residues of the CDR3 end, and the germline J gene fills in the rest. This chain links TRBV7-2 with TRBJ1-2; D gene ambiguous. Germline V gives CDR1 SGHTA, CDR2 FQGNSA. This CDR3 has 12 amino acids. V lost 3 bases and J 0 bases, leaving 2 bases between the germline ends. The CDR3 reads CASSFTNYGYTF. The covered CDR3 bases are TGTGCCAGCAGCTTTACTAACTATGGC.

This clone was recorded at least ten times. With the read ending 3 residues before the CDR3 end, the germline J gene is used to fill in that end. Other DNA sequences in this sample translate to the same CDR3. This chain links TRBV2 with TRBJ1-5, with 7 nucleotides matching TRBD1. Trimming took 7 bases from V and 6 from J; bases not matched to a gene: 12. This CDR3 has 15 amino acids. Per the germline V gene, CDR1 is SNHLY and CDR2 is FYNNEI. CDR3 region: CASTPLGQIIQPQHF. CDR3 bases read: TGTGCCAGCACCCCCCTGGGACAGATCATTCAGCCC. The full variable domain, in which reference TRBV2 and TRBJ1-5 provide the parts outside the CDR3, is EPEVTQTPSHQVTQMGQEVILRCVPISNHLYFYWYRQILGQKVEFLVSFYNNEISEKSEIFDDQFSVERPDGSNFTLKIRSTKLEDSAMYFCASTPLGQIIQPQHFGDGTRLSIL.

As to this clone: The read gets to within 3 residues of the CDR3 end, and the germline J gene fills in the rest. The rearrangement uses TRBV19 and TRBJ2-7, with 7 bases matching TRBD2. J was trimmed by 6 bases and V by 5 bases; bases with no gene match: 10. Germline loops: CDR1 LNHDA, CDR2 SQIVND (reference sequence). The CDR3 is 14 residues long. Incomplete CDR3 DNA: TGTGCCAGTAGTCCCGGGGGAGGGTTGGGCGAG. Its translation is CASSPGGGLGE. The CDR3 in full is CASSPGGGLGEQYF. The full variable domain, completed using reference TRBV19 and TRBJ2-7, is DGGITQSPKYLFRKEGQNVTLSCEQNLNHDAMYWYRQDPGQGLRLIYYSQIVNDFQKGDIAEGYSVSREKKESFPLTVTSAQKNPTAFYLCASSPGGGLGEQYFGPGTRLTVT.

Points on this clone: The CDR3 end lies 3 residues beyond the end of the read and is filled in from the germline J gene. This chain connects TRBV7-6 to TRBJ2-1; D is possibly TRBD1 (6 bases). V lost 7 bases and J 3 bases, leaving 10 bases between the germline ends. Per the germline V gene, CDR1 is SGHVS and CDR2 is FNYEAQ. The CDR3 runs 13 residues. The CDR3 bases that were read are TGTGCCAGCACAGGGGCCGGCTACAATGAG. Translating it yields CASTGAGYNE. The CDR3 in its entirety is CASTGAGYNEQFF.

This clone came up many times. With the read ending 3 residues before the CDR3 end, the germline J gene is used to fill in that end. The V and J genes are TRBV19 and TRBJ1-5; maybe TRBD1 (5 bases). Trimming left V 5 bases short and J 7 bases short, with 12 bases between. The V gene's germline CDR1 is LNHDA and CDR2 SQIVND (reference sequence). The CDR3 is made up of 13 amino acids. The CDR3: CASSGGRWQPQHF. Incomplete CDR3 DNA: TGTGCCAGTAGTGGGGGGAGATGGCAGCCC.